The 7 T cell receptor beta chains reported below all come from one sample, sequenced in a study of blood T cell repertoires in COVID-19. Measured with immunoSEQ multiplex PCR; TCRdb has only the in-frame clones, and not every one. The profile covers 60,000 to 90,000 clones, with 84% appearing a single time and 3% to 4.5% taken by the ten largest. The material sequenced was peripheral blood. These receptors originate from a man aged 50 to 59 with acute or convalescent COVID-19.

The chain is built from TRBV3-1 (or the pseudogene TRBV3-2) and TRBJ2-7, with 9 bases aligning to TRBD2. Germline V CDR1 and CDR2: LGHDT, YNNKEL (reference sequence). The CDR3 is 15 amino acids. V was pared by 3 bases and J by 6 bases, with 9 bases of the junction left unmatched. CDR3 nucleotide sequence: TGTGCCAGCAGCCACGGGGGACTAGCCTCTCGCGAGCAGTACTTC. This codes for CASSHGGLASREQYF.

The chain combines TRBV27 with TRBJ1-1, with TRBD1 matching over 9 bases. The germline gives CDR1 MNHEY, CDR2 SMNVEV (reference sequence). V dropped 6 bases and J dropped 5; count of bases not matched to a gene: 4. The CDR3 runs to 13 residues. The CDR3 loop is CASRDRGWTEAFF. CDR3 DNA: TGTGCCAGCAGGGACAGGGGATGGACTGAAGCTTTCTTT.

By sample share, this clone is medium-sized. Other nucleotide sequences in the sample specify the same CDR3. The genes are TRBV28 and TRBJ2-7; 7 bases line up with TRBD1. The germline CDR1 and CDR2 sequences are MDHEN and SYDVKM. The CDR3 consists of 13 residues. V lost 2 bases, J lost 6 bases, and 4 bases stayed unmatched. Here the CDR3 DNA reads TGTGCCAGCAGTTTAGGGACAGCCGGCGAGCAGTACTTC. This codes for CASSLGTAGEQYF.

V and J are TRBV18 and TRBJ2-1; D ambiguous. The CDR3 runs 15 residues. Trimming took 1 base from V and 2 from J, leaving 9 bases between them. CDR1 and CDR2 (germline): KGHSH, LQKENI. The CDR3 sequence is CASSPRGPPYNEQFF. The CDR3 nucleotides are TGTGCCAGCTCACCACGAGGTCCCCCCTACAATGAGCAGTTCTTC.

The chain is built from TRBV4-2 and TRBJ1-1, with no clear D. Germline values: CDR1 LGHNA, CDR2 YNFKEQ. V was clipped by 0 bases and J by 4 bases, with 9 bases between them. This CDR3 has 14 residues. CDR3 amino acids: CASSQDGGSTEAFF. DNA of the CDR3: TGTGCCAGCAGCCAAGATGGTGGTAGCACTGAAGCTTTCTTT.

The chain combines TRBV5-6 with TRBJ2-3; 11 bases are a match to TRBD2. Per the germline V gene, CDR1 is SGHDT and CDR2 is YYEEEE. CDR3 length equals 16 residues. V was pared by 4 bases and J by 4 bases, with 8 bases of the junction left unmatched. This CDR3 reads CASSRRTSGSADTQYF. Written as DNA, the CDR3 is TGTGCCAGCAGCCGCCGCACTAGCGGGAGCGCAGATACGCAGTATTTT.

CDR3 bases: TGTGCCAGCAGCTTAATGGGGAGGCCCGAAGAGACCCAGTACTTC. The encoded protein is CASSLMGRPEETQYF. This chain links TRBV7-2 with TRBJ2-5; the D gene is possibly TRBD2 (6 bases). The CDR3 contains 15 residues. Germline V CDR1 and CDR2: SGHTA, FQGNSA. V was shortened by 2 bases and J by 3 bases, with 13 bases between the two germline ends. Filled out from reference TRBV7-2 and TRBJ2-5, the complete variable domain reads GAGVSQSPSNKVTEKGKDVELRCDPISGHTALYWYRQSLGQGLEFLIYFQGNSAPDKSGLPSDRFSAERTGGSVSTLTIQRTQQEDSAVYLCASSLMGRPEETQYFGPGTRLLVL.